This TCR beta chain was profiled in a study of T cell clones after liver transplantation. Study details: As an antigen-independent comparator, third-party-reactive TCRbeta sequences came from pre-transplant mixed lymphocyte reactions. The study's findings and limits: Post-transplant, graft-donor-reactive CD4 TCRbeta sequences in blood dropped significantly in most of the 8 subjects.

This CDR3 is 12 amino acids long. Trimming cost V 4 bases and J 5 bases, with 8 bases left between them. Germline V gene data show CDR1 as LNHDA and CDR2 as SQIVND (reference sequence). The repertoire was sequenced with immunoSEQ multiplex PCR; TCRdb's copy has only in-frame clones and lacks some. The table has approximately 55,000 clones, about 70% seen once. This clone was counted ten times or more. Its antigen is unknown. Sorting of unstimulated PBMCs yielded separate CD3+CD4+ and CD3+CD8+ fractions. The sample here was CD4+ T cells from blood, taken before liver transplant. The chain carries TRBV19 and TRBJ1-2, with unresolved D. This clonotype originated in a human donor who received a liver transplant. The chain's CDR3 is CASSTIRYGYTF. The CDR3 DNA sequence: TGTGCCAGTAGTACCATCAGGTATGGCTACACCTTC.